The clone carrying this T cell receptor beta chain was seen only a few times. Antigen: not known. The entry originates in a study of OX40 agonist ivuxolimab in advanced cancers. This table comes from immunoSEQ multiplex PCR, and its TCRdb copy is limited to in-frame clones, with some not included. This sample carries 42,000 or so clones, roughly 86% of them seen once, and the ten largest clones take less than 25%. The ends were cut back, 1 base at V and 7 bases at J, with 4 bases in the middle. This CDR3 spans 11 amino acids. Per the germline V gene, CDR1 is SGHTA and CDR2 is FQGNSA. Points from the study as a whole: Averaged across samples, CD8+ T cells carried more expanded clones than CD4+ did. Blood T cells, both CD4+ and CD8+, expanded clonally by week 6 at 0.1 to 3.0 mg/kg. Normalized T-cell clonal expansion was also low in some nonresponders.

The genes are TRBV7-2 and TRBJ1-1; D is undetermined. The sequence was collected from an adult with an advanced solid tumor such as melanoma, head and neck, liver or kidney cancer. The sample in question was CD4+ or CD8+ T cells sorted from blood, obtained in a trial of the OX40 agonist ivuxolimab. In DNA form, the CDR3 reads TGTGCCAGCAGCTTAGGCCTTGAAGCTTTCTTT. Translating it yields CASSLGLEAFF.